This T cell receptor (beta chain) appears in the sequencing data of a study of yellow fever vaccine responses in identical twins. Findings of the study overall: Twin vaccine T cell responses reportedly seemed partly convergent, partly personalized.

TCRdb reprocessed the RT-PCR reads with MiXCR, giving one entry per CDR3 protein. The table lists approximately 5,000 distinct CDR3 sequences, about three quarters of them singletons. Concerning this clonotype: Its antigen is still unknown.

The length of the CDR3 is 13 residues. With 0 bases removed from V and 9 bases from J, the gap between germline ends came to 10 bases. Germline values: CDR1 SGHTA, CDR2 FQGNSA. The chain couples TRBV7-2 to TRBJ2-3; no definite D call. The sequence derives from a young woman who received the yellow fever vaccine. The input for sequencing was T cells from blood (PBMCs), unsorted or a sorted subset (not recorded which), taken before or after yellow fever vaccination (not recorded which). The CDR3 sequence: CASSLATDSTQYF. DNA of the CDR3: TGTGCCAGCAGCTTAGCAACAGACTCCACGCAGTATTTT.